This TCR beta chain was observed in a study of T cell responses to AZD1222 COVID-19 vaccine. Study summary: Second doses that came at about 4 or about 12 weeks were put together. Study results and limitations: Nearly half of spike-specific TCRs reportedly target variant regions that are unmutated in the B.1.351 and B.1.1.7 variants.

This clone was seen once. What it binds is unknown. Assay: immunoSEQ multiplex PCR; the TCRdb copy retains only in-frame clones and omits some. The sample yields around 120,000 clones, 80% to 95% seen once. The CDR3 runs 13 residues. Per the germline V gene, CDR1 is SGHTA and CDR2 is FQGNSA. Trimming removed 5 bases from V and 6 bases from J, with 13 bases in between. This chain uses TRBV7-2 with TRBJ1-1; D uncertain. This material consisted of peripheral blood, taken on day 0 of AZD1222 vaccination. The clonotype comes from an adult in good health. As DNA, the CDR3 is TGTGCCAGCAGCATCCCCGGACGCGCTGAAGCTTTCTTT. Protein sequence: CASSIPGRAEAFF.